The clone carrying this TCR beta chain was observed a handful of times. The PCR ran on 60 Vbeta and 13 Jbeta primers. The assay was immunoSEQ multiplex PCR, and TCRdb's table has in-frame clones only and misses some. The sample shows roughly 80,000 clones, 65% to 70% of them seen only once. The source of the sample is a study of cytomegalovirus exposure and HLA in healthy donors. This CDR3 spans 16 amino acids. Germline-derived CDR1 and CDR2 are MGHRA and YSYEKL. The V and J ends lost 2 bases and 5 bases respectively, with 18 bases between them. The source material was PBMCs. The rearrangement links TRBV4-1 to TRBJ2-5; maybe TRBD2 (5 bases). This clonotype originated in a woman aged 45-60 years in good health and CMV-seropositive. The DNA of the CDR3 is TGCGCCAGCAGCCAACTCCATGGAGGACTCGGGGAGACCCAGTACTTC. Amino acid sequence: CASSQLHGGLGETQYF.